Following are 2 T cell receptor beta chains from one sample sequenced in a study of blood T cells in healthy people across ages. A second PCR, run for about 6 to 11 cycles, used a sample-barcoded 5' primer plus a J-beta primer mix. TCRdb processed the 5' RACE reads anew with MiXCR; each CDR3 protein has one entry. The table includes 600,000 or so distinct CDR3 sequences, about 30% detected once. What was sequenced was blood. These TCRs come from a woman older than 75 in good health.

The J gene is TRBJ2-1, the V gene TRBV6-1, with 11 bases that match TRBD1. J was trimmed by 9 bases and V by 5 bases; bases with no gene match: 9. Germline V CDR1 and CDR2: MNHNS, SASEGT. CDR3 length equals 15 residues. The CDR3 coding sequence is TGTGCCAGCAGTAAACCCGGGACAGGGGGTGTTGAGCAGTTCTTC. Its protein product is CASSKPGTGGVEQFF.

The V gene is TRBV28, the J gene TRBJ2-1; D remains unclear. The CDR3 has 11 amino acids. CDR1 is MDHEN and CDR2 is SYDVKM in the germline V gene. The germline V and J ends were trimmed by 6 bases and 8 bases, with 8 bases remaining between them. The CDR3: CASRLFYEQFF. The CDR3 DNA is TGTGCCAGCAGGTTGTTTTATGAGCAGTTCTTC.